The clone carrying this T cell receptor (beta chain) appeared a few times. Its specificity is not known. The sample is drawn from a study of T cells in tuberculosis. Measured with immunoSEQ multiplex PCR; TCRdb has only the in-frame clones, and not every one. The sample has fewer than 35,000 clones, more than 75% seen once; the top ten hold under 6.5%. Time point denoted: new active TB diagnosis, blood taken before or within 7 days of starting treatment. Overall study results and limits: Active tuberculosis patients had shorter CDR3-alpha; the beta difference was nonsignificant.

This receptor was taken from an adult with tuberculosis. This specimen was PBMCs, taken at tuberculosis diagnosis.

CDR3 amino acids: CSVEDVGGVSSYEQYF. DNA for the CDR3: TGCAGCGTTGAAGATGTGGGGGGAGTTAGCTCCTACGAGCAGTACTTC. The V call is TRBV29-1, the J call TRBJ2-7; D is possibly TRBD2 (6 bases). The CDR3 extends over 16 amino acids. Trimming shortened V by 0 bases and J by 0 bases, and 15 bases separated the two germline ends. Germline CDR1 reads SQVTM; CDR2 reads ANQGSEA.